This T cell receptor (beta chain) was captured by sequencing in a study of T cell responses to AZD1222 COVID-19 vaccine. General observations from the study: Females outnumbered males among donors, who were mostly white British; clonal diversity was possibly underestimated.

The data were produced by immunoSEQ multiplex PCR, yet TCRdb's version contains in-frame clones alone and is incomplete. This table has about 93,000 clones, around 89% appearing once. The CDR3 is 13 residues long. Trimming cost V 4 bases and J 3 bases, with 8 bases left between them. Germline V CDR1 and CDR2: LGHDT, YNNKEL (reference sequence). Remarks on this clone: Its target is unknown.

Sequencing was performed on peripheral blood, taken 28 days after the second AZD1222 dose. This rearrangement joins TRBV3-1 (or the pseudogene TRBV3-2) to TRBJ2-3, with D hard to call. This receptor was taken from an adult who received the AZD1222 COVID-19 vaccine. CDR3 coding DNA: TGTGCCAGCAGCCGCGGTGGAACAGATACGCAGTATTTT. It specifies CASSRGGTDTQYF.